This TCR beta chain was retrieved from a study of glioma-infiltrating T cells. Study results and limitations: Above-expected tissue-blood divergence occurred in all gliomas, most in low-grade ones. CDR3 overlap between tissue and blood was very small.

For this clonotype: Its specificity is not known.

Amplification of TCR alpha and beta CDR3 regions from RNA used iRepertoire nested multiplex PCR. From the multiplex PCR reads, TCRdb called clonotypes with MiXCR, one entry per CDR3 protein. The sample includes more than 110,000 distinct CDR3 sequences, about 39% seen only once; the top ten take around 18%. This CDR3 has 16 residues. In germline, CDR1 is LNHNV, CDR2 YYDKDF (reference sequence). Germline trimming cut 0 bases from V and 5 bases from J; bases unmatched to any gene: 8. The source material was glioma tissue, nonneoplastic brain tissue, or PBMCs (not recorded which). V is TRBV15 and J is TRBJ2-5; 8 bases map to TRBD1. The TCR was taken from a human donor with low-grade glioma or glioblastoma, undergoing nonglioma brain surgery, or in good health (not recorded which). The chain's CDR3 is CATSRDAFGQGETQYF. The CDR3 nucleotides are TGTGCCACCAGCAGAGACGCCTTCGGACAGGGTGAGACCCAGTACTTC. Based on the CDR3 plus reference TRBV15 and TRBJ2-5, the full variable domain is DAMVIQNPRYQVTQFGKPVTLSCSQTLNHNVMYWYQQKSSQAPKLLFHYYDKDFNNEADTPDNFQSRRPNTSFCFLDIRSPGLGDTAMYLCATSRDAFGQGETQYFGPGTRLLVL.